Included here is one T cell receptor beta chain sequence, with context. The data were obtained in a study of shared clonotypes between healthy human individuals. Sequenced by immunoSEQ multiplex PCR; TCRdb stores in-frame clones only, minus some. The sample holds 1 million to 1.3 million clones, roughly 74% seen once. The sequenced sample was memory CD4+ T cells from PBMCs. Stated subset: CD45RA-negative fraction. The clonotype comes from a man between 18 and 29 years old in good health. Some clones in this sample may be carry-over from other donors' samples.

CDR3 protein: CASSLGDRDYNEQFF. The CDR3 DNA follows: TGCGCCAGCAGCTTAGGGGACAGGGACTACAATGAGCAGTTCTTC. The chain recombines TRBV5-1 with TRBJ2-1, with 9 bases aligning to TRBD1. V dropped 2 bases and J dropped 3; count of bases not matched to a gene: 3. Germline V gene sequence: CDR1 SGHRS, CDR2 YFSETQ. The length of the CDR3 is 15 residues. The whole variable domain, filled in from reference TRBV5-1 and TRBJ2-1, reads KAGVTQTPRYLIKTRGQQVTLSCSPISGHRSVSWYQQTPGQGLQFLFEYFSETQRNKGNFPGRFSGRQFSNSRSEMNVSTLELGDSALYLCASSLGDRDYNEQFFGPGTRLTVL.